Listed below are T cell receptor beta chains from one sample, sequenced in a study of vaccination and CD4 T cells after COVID-19. No antigen is known for these receptors. TCRdb used MiXCR to reprocess the PCR reads, holding one entry per CDR3 protein. The sample contains about 15,000 distinct CDR3 sequences, over 70% of which appear only once. Specimen: CD4+ T cells from blood, cultured in vitro. The receptors derive from a human donor who had recovered from COVID-19. The CDR3 runs from the conserved cysteine through the conserved F or W. A D gene is named only where the DNA matches it firmly. Clone size, where shown, is once, few, many, or a class for clones that have expanded.

size	V	D	J	DNA	CDR3
few	TRBV20-1	.	TRBJ2-5	TGCAGTGCTAGATTGGCTAGTAGAGAGACCCAGTACTTC	CSARLASRETQYF
.	TRBV6-1	.	TRBJ2-3	TGTGCCAGCAGGGTGGGAGACCTTAGCACAGATACGCAGTATTTT	CASRVGDLSTDTQYF
.	TRBV29-1	.	TRBJ2-6	TGCAGCGCCGGACACTCTGGGGCCAACGTCCTGACTTTC	CSAGHSGANVLTF
.	TRBV19	TRBD2	TRBJ2-2	TGTGCCAGTAGGGGACTAGCGGGTACGAACACCGGGGAGCTGTTTTTT	CASRGLAGTNTGELFF
few	TRBV6-5	.	TRBJ1-5	TGTGCCAGCAGTTTCTCCGTGAACCCAGGGTCGACCCAGCATTTT	CASSFSVNPGSTQHF
.	TRBV19	.	TRBJ1-1	TGTGCCAGTAGTGCCTACAGGGCGGGGAACACTGAAGCTTTCTTT	CASSAYRAGNTEAFF
.	TRBV30	.	TRBJ2-3	TGTGCCTGGAACGGAGCCCTTACGCAGTATTTT	CAWNGALTQYF
.	TRBV20-1	TRBD2	TRBJ2-7	TGCAGTGCTAGCCCCCCTAGCGGGAGGTACGAGCAGTACTTC	CSASPPSGRYEQYF
.	TRBV6-5	.	TRBJ2-3	TGTGCCAGCAGTTACTCTGGGGGTAGCACAGATACGCAGTATTTT	CASSYSGGSTDTQYF
.	TRBV11-2	.	TRBJ2-1	TGTGCCAGCAGCTTCGGAAACGGGATCGGGACGGAGGAGCAGTTCTTC	CASSFGNGIGTEEQFF
few	TRBV12-3/TRBV12-4	.	TRBJ1-6	TGTGCCAGCAGTTTAGGACAGGATAATTCACCCCTCCACTTT	CASSLGQDNSPLHF
.	TRBV7-7	TRBD2	TRBJ2-2	TGTGCCAGCAGCTTTAGCCCCGGGACTACCGAGAGCGGGGAGCTGTTTTTT	CASSFSPGTTESGELFF
.	TRBV7-9	TRBD1	TRBJ2-5	TGTGCCAGCAGCTTTGGGCACAGACAGGGGGTCCAACAAGAGACCCAGTACTTC	CASSFGHRQGVQQETQYF
.	TRBV19	.	TRBJ1-6	TGTGCCAGTAGTGGGCGTTTGGATTCACCCCTCCACTTT	CASSGRLDSPLHF
.	TRBV20-1	.	TRBJ2-7	TGCAGTGCCCTCCGGGACTCCGAATACGAGCAGTACTTC	CSALRDSEYEQYF
.	TRBV27	.	TRBJ1-6	TGTGCCAGCAGTTTAAAGAGGGTTAACTCACCCCTCCACTTT	CASSLKRVNSPLHF
.	TRBV19	.	TRBJ1-5	TGTGCCAGCGGGGTAGCCCTCAATCAGCCCCAGCATTTT	CASGVALNQPQHF
.	TRBV19	.	TRBJ2-7	TGTGCCAGTAGTACAGCCGGGACCTCCTACGAGCAGTACTTC	CASSTAGTSYEQYF
.	TRBV19	.	TRBJ2-2	TGTGCCAGTAGTATTCGCGGGGAGCTGTTTTTT	CASSIRGELFF
few	TRBV30	.	TRBJ2-3	TGTGCCTGGAGTCACAGGGCTAGCACAGATACGCAGTATTTT	CAWSHRASTDTQYF
.	TRBV28	TRBD1	TRBJ1-2	TGTGCCAGCAGGGGACAGGGATTTAACTATGGCTACACCTTC	CASRGQGFNYGYTF
.	TRBV15	.	TRBJ2-1	TGTGCCACCAGCCTAAGGGGGGGGTACAATGAGCAGTTCTTC	CATSLRGGYNEQFF
.	TRBV6-5	.	TRBJ1-2	TGTGCCAGCAGTTACTCGATAGGAGGTGGGACCTATGGCTACACCTTC	CASSYSIGGGTYGYTF
few	TRBV24-1	TRBD1	TRBJ1-5	TGTGCCACCAGTGACTCCGGGACAGGGGGCAATCAGCCCCAGCATTTT	CATSDSGTGGNQPQHF
once	TRBV7-2	.	TRBJ2-5	TGTGCCAGCAGCTTTAAAGAGACCCAGTACTTC	CASSFKETQYF
.	TRBV27	.	TRBJ1-5	TGTGCCAGCAGGACTGGGGGACTGCATAGCAATCAGCCCCAGCATTTT	CASRTGGLHSNQPQHF
once	TRBV19	.	TRBJ1-2	TGTGCCAGTAGGACTACAACGAACTATGGCTACACCTTC	CASRTTTNYGYTF
.	TRBV5-1	.	TRBJ1-6	TGCGCCAGCAGCTTGGGGGGTCGGAACGGTTCACCCCTCCACTTT	CASSLGGRNGSPLHF
.	TRBV19	TRBD2	TRBJ2-1	TGTGCCAGTAGCCGATCTCTAGCGGGGTCAAGCTCCTACAATGAGCAGTTCTTC	CASSRSLAGSSSYNEQFF
.	TRBV11-2	.	TRBJ1-5	TGTGCCAGCAGCTTAGGGACGGTACCCAATCAGCCCCAGCATTTT	CASSLGTVPNQPQHF
.	TRBV7-8	.	TRBJ2-1	TGTGCCAGCAGCTCCGTGGGGGGAACTTCGCCCGGCGGAGAGCAGTTCTTC	CASSSVGGTSPGGEQFF
.	TRBV12-3/TRBV12-4	.	TRBJ1-2	TGTGCCAGCAGTTTTCACAGTTATGGCTACACCTTC	CASSFHSYGYTF
.	TRBV20-1	.	TRBJ1-2	TGCAGTGCCCTTAAGGGGGGGAACTATGGCTACACCTTC	CSALKGGNYGYTF
.	TRBV28	.	TRBJ1-1	TGTGCCAGCAGTTTCGGGCGTAATGAAGCTTTCTTT	CASSFGRNEAFF
few	TRBV20-1	TRBD2	TRBJ2-3	TGCAGTCCAAAAGTCGCGGGAGGGCCTTCAGATACGCAGTATTTT	CSPKVAGGPSDTQYF
.	TRBV28	.	TRBJ2-5	TGTGCCAGCAGATCACAGGGACAAGAGACCCAGTACTTC	CASRSQGQETQYF
.	TRBV20-1	.	TRBJ1-4	TGCAGTCCAAGGGGACGAAGGTTTGAAAAACTGTTTTTT	CSPRGRRFEKLFF
.	TRBV20-1	.	TRBJ1-5	TGCAGTGCTAGAGATACAGAAGGGCCCCAGCATTTT	CSARDTEGPQHF
.	TRBV24-1	TRBD1	TRBJ2-7	TGTGCCACCAGTGACTCCGGGACAGGGGGCTTCGAGCAGTACTTC	CATSDSGTGGFEQYF
.	TRBV18	TRBD1	TRBJ1-2	TGTGCCAGCTCACCCCGGACAGGGGGCGAAGTTAGCTACACCTTC	CASSPRTGGEVSYTF
.	TRBV20-1	.	TRBJ2-2	TGCAGTGCTACAAACATGGGTCCCGGGGAGCTGTTTTTT	CSATNMGPGELFF
.	TRBV7-9	.	TRBJ1-2	TGTGCCAGCAGTGGACGGACAGACGACAACTATGGCTACACCTTC	CASSGRTDDNYGYTF
.	TRBV12-3/TRBV12-4	TRBD1	TRBJ2-5	TGTGCCAGCAGTCGGGACAGGAAAGAGACCCAGTACTTC	CASSRDRKETQYF
medium-sized	TRBV21-1	.	TRBJ2-7	TGTGCCAGCAGCTCCCATAGCGAGTGGAGCTCCTACGAGCAGTACTTC	CASSSHSEWSSYEQYF
.	TRBV5-3	TRBD2	TRBJ2-5	TGTGCCAGCAGCCTAGCGGGAGACGTTCGAGGGACCCAGTACTTC	CASSLAGDVRGTQYF
.	TRBV20-1	TRBD1	TRBJ2-4	TGCAGTGCTAGTAGACAGGGGACCTTTCAGTACTTC	CSASRQGTFQYF
.	TRBV29-1	.	TRBJ2-1	TGCAGCGTTGAAGATCTTCGGGGGAATGACTACTACAATGAGCAGTTCTTC	CSVEDLRGNDYYNEQFF
.	TRBV5-6	TRBD2	TRBJ2-4	TGTGCCAGCAGCTTGGGACCGGGCCGGGGGGTTATTCAGTACTTC	CASSLGPGRGVIQYF
.	TRBV27	TRBD1	TRBJ2-2	TGTGCCAGCAGGAGGACAGGGTCCGGGGAGCTGTTTTTT	CASRRTGSGELFF
.	TRBV20-1	.	TRBJ2-5	TGCAGTGCTAGAGATACTAGTCGGAAGGGGACCCAGTACTTC	CSARDTSRKGTQYF
.	TRBV6-5	.	TRBJ1-6	TGTGCCAGCAGTTACAGCGGGGACTCCTATAATTCACCCCTCCACTTT	CASSYSGDSYNSPLHF
once	TRBV6-1	.	TRBJ1-5	TGTGCCACCGGTAGCAATCAGCCCCAGCATTTT	CATGSNQPQHF
few	TRBV7-2	TRBD2	TRBJ2-3	TGTGCCAGCAGGGAACTAGCGGGGCGTACAGATACGCAGTATTTT	CASRELAGRTDTQYF
.	TRBV7-8	.	TRBJ1-6	TGTGCCAGCAGCTTAGGTTCGGCCAGCCGCCTCCATTCACCCCTCCACTTT	CASSLGSASRLHSPLHF
few	TRBV6-5	.	TRBJ1-5	TGTGCCAGCAGTTATTCGCCGGGGCCGTATCAGCCCCAGCATTTT	CASSYSPGPYQPQHF
.	TRBV7-2	.	TRBJ1-2	TGTGCCAGCAGCTTCGAACAGGGCTATGGCTACACCTTC	CASSFEQGYGYTF
once	TRBV6-5	.	TRBJ2-5	TGTGCCAGCACGTTACGACCAGACGGGACCCAGTACTTC	CASTLRPDGTQYF
few	TRBV27	TRBD1	TRBJ1-5	TGTGCCAGCAGTTTATCGACAGGGGCTGGCAATCAGCCCCAGCATTTT	CASSLSTGAGNQPQHF